Shown below are 2 T cell receptor beta chains from a single sample sequenced in a study of cytomegalovirus exposure and HLA in healthy donors. The data were produced by immunoSEQ multiplex PCR, yet TCRdb's version contains in-frame clones alone and is incomplete. The sample has more than 120,000 clones; about 87% are singletons. Sequenced sample: PBMCs. The receptors shown here come from a man younger than 35 in good health and CMV-seropositive.

The rearrangement joins TRBV9 to TRBJ2-5; the D is unclear. The germline gives CDR1 SGDLS, CDR2 YYNGEE. The germline V and J ends were trimmed by 5 bases and 2 bases, with 13 bases remaining between them. The CDR3 runs to 14 residues. The CDR3 bases are TGTGCCAGCAGTCCCCACATGTTTCAAGAGACCCAGTACTTC. Translating gives CASSPHMFQETQYF.

This chain joins TRBV19 and TRBJ2-2, with 8 bases lining up with TRBD1. CDR3 size: 15 residues. The V and J ends lost 6 bases and 1 base, in that order; junction bases with no gene match: 4. Germline CDR1 and CDR2: LNHDA and SQIVND (reference sequence). Here the CDR3 reads CASSGGTGNTGELFF. CDR3 in DNA: TGTGCCAGTAGCGGTGGGACAGGGAACACCGGGGAGCTGTTTTTT.